These 25 T cell receptor beta chains originate from one sample sequenced in a study of T cells in Graves' hyperthyroidism and ophthalmopathy. Amplification of TCR beta CDR3 regions was performed using RNA transcripts as template. HTBI primers were the set used in a first-round RT-PCR of the TCR CDR3. TCRdb itself ran the multiplex PCR reads through MiXCR, one entry per CDR3 protein. This table has roughly 99,000 distinct CDR3 sequences, about 15% appearing once. The material sequenced was blood. These receptors all come from a woman aged 45-59 years with Graves' hyperthyroidism.

This clonotype has at least ten counts. The gene calls are TRBV12-3 or TRBV12-4 and TRBJ2-2; D gene ambiguous. There are 17 residues in the CDR3. V lost 3 bases and J 0 bases, leaving 14 bases between the germline ends. The CDR3 loop reads CASSFLGAPANTGELFF. CDR3 sequence (DNA): TGTGCCAGCAGTTTCCTCGGCGCTCCCGCGAACACCGGGGAGCTGTTTTTT.

This clonotype has a count of ten or more. The chain joins TRBV20-1 to TRBJ1-1, with TRBD1 matching over 8 bases. J was trimmed by 10 bases and V by 0 bases; bases with no gene match: 7. This CDR3 has 13 residues. Germline CDR1 and CDR2: DFQATT and SNEGSKA (reference sequence). The CDR3 here is CSARDLQGARAFF. DNA of the CDR3: TGCAGTGCTAGAGATCTTCAGGGGGCGCGAGCTTTCTTT.

The chain joins TRBV19 to TRBJ2-1; perhaps TRBD2 as D (7 bases). CDR3 length: 15 residues. Germline V gives CDR1 LNHDA, CDR2 SQIVND (reference sequence). V lost 5 bases to trimming and J lost 7 bases, with 18 bases between them. DNA of the CDR3: TGTGCCAGTAGTTTCACAGGGAGGGCCAATAATGAGCAGTTCTTC. Its translation is CASSFTGRANNEQFF.

In this sample, this clonotype turned up once. A much larger clone lies one base from this, so it may be a read error. This sequence joins TRBV7-9 and TRBJ1-2; a weak D match, TRBD1 (5 bases). This CDR3 has 16 residues. Germline CDR1 and CDR2: SEHNR and FQNEAQ (reference sequence). The chain's CDR3 is CASSLIDRTANYSYTF. The DNA for the CDR3 is TGTGCCAGCAGCCTAATAGACAGAACAGCTAACTATAGCTACACCTTC.

This clonotype appeared many times. The rearrangement joins TRBV7-2 to TRBJ2-3; D is unclear. The CDR3 has 14 amino acids. V was clipped by 6 bases and J by 0 bases, with 10 bases between them. Germline CDR1 reads SGHTA; CDR2 reads FQGNSA. CDR3 loop: CASSYDGSTDTQYF. CDR3 nucleotide sequence: TGTGCCAGCAGTTATGACGGAAGCACAGATACGCAGTATTTT. Complete variable domain (other parts from reference TRBV7-2 and TRBJ2-3): GAGVSQSPSNKVTEKGKDVELRCDPISGHTALYWYRQSLGQGLEFLIYFQGNSAPDKSGLPSDRFSAERTGGSVSTLTIQRTQQEDSAVYLCASSYDGSTDTQYFGPGTRLTVL.

This clonotype was seen ten or more times. The genes are TRBV28 and TRBJ2-7; D not resolved. In germline, CDR1 is MDHEN, CDR2 SYDVKM. The germline V and J ends were trimmed by 8 bases and 4 bases, with 12 bases remaining between them. The CDR3 has 12 residues. The CDR3: CASLRNGYEQYF. The CDR3 nucleotides read TGTGCCAGCCTACGCAATGGGTACGAGCAGTACTTC. Filled out from reference TRBV28 and TRBJ2-7, the complete variable domain reads DVKVTQSSRYLVKRTGEKVFLECVQDMDHENMFWYRQDPGLGLRLIYFSYDVKMKEKGDIPEGYSVSREKKERFSLILESASTNQTSMYLCASLRNGYEQYFGPGTRLTVT.

Concerning this clonotype itself: A read error may explain this, as a much larger clone is one base away. The chain links TRBV20-1 to TRBJ2-3; perhaps D is TRBD1 or TRBD2 (5 bases each). Germline V lookup: CDR1 DFQATT, CDR2 SNEGSKA (reference sequence). This CDR3 is built from 14 residues. Between the trimmed V and J ends, which lost 3 bases and 1 base, there was a span of 11 bases. CDR3 region: CSARGPRGTDTQYF. CDR3 nucleotide sequence: TGCAGTGCTAGGGGACCTAGGGGCACAGATACGCAGTATTTT.

This clonotype was seen at least ten times. The CDR3 DNA reads as TGTGCCAGCAGCTTAGAGGGCATATCATCTGAAGCTTTCTTT. Translated: CASSLEGISSEAFF. This sequence joins TRBV7-9 and TRBJ1-1; D unclear. Trimming stripped 1 base from V and 6 bases from J, with 12 bases between. The CDR3 spans 14 residues. Germline CDR1 SEHNR, CDR2 FQNEAQ (reference sequence).

This clonotype was detected many times. This rearrangement joins TRBV29-1 to TRBJ2-5; no reliable D call. The CDR3 contains 13 residues. V was clipped by 1 base and J by 4 bases, with 10 bases between them. Germline CDR1 is SQVTM and CDR2 is ANQGSEA. In DNA, the CDR3 is TGCAGCGTTGAAGTTCTAGGGCCAGAGACCCAGTACTTC. Protein product: CSVEVLGPETQYF. The full variable domain, rest sourced from reference TRBV29-1 and TRBJ2-5, is SAVISQKPSRDICQRGTSLTIQCQVDSQVTMMFWYRQQPGQSLTLIATANQGSEATYESGFVIDKFPISRPNLTFSTLTVSNMSPEDSSIYLCSVEVLGPETQYFGPGTRLLVL.

This clonotype was seen repeatedly, ten times or more. The chain joins TRBV30 to TRBJ1-1; 10 nucleotides align to TRBD1. The CDR3 is 14 residues long. The J segment lost 4 bases and the V segment lost 5 bases, leaving 7 bases of the junction unmatched. Germline-derived CDR1 and CDR2 are GTSNPN and SVGIG (reference sequence). The CDR3 nucleotides are TGTGCCTGGGATCCGGGACAGGGGACCACTGAAGCTTTCTTT. This sequence encodes CAWDPGQGTTEAFF.

This clonotype was counted at least ten times. The V gene is TRBV28, the J gene TRBJ2-7; maybe TRBD2 (6 bases). Germline CDR1 is MDHEN and CDR2 is SYDVKM. The CDR3 loop spans 14 amino acids. Trimming pared 6 bases from V and 2 bases from J, leaving 14 bases between. The CDR3 sequence: CASSRGLNTYEQYF. The CDR3, as DNA: TGTGCCAGCAGCCGGGGACTGAATACCTACGAGCAGTACTTC.

In its sample, this clonotype was seen many times. This chain joins TRBV3-1 and TRBJ2-4; D possibly uses TRBD1 or TRBD2 (5 bases each). Germline V gives CDR1 LGHDT, CDR2 YNNKEL (reference sequence). V was clipped by 2 bases and J by 4 bases, with 12 bases between them. This CDR3 is built from 15 residues. The CDR3 sequence is CASSQKGDLKNIQYF. Written as DNA, the CDR3 is TGTGCCAGCAGCCAAAAAGGGGACCTAAAAAACATTCAGTACTTC.

This clonotype has ten or more counts. The V and J genes are TRBV7-9 and TRBJ2-5; D unclear. CDR3 length: 14 amino acids. Germline loops: CDR1 SEHNR, CDR2 FQNEAQ (reference sequence). V dropped 4 bases and J dropped 2 bases, with 11 bases sitting between them. For the CDR3, the DNA is TGTGCCAGCAGCTCGATGGGCAGACAAGAGACCCAGTACTTC. It is translated as CASSSMGRQETQYF.

The rearrangement joins TRBV19 to TRBJ2-7, with D uncertain. CDR3 length: 13 residues. Germline loops: CDR1 LNHDA, CDR2 SQIVND (reference sequence). Trimming stripped 11 bases from V and 0 bases from J, with 14 bases between. This chain's CDR3 is CAPRPKSSYEQYV. In DNA form, the CDR3 reads TGTGCCCCCCGCCCCAAGAGCTCCTACGAGCAGTACGTC.

The chain has TRBV27 and TRBJ1-1; TRBD1 might be the D (6 bases). V dropped 6 bases and J dropped 4 bases, with 12 bases sitting between them. The germline V gene has CDR1 MNHEY and CDR2 SMNVEV (reference sequence). CDR3 length equals 13 residues. CDR3 DNA: TGTGCCAGCAGAAGGAGGGGGGGCACTGAAGCTTTCTTT. Amino acids: CASRRRGGTEAFF.

V and J are TRBV19 and TRBJ2-2; D is perhaps TRBD2 (5 bases). The CDR3 covers 14 residues. Trimming pared 0 bases from V and 7 bases from J, leaving 9 bases between. Germline V gene lookup returns CDR1 LNHDA and CDR2 SQIVND (reference sequence). The chain's CDR3 is CASSIELGIGELFF. The CDR3 nucleotides read TGTGCCAGTAGTATAGAACTAGGAATCGGGGAGCTGTTTTTT. The entire variable domain, with the rest obtained from reference TRBV19 and TRBJ2-2, is as follows: DGGITQSPKYLFRKEGQNVTLSCEQNLNHDAMYWYRQDPGQGLRLIYYSQIVNDFQKGDIAEGYSVSREKKESFPLTVTSAQKNPTAFYLCASSIELGIGELFFGEGSRLTVL.

This clonotype has ten or more counts. The V gene is TRBV25-1, the J gene TRBJ2-3, with no clear D. CDR1 is MGHDK and CDR2 is SYGVNS in the germline V gene. V shed 3 bases and J shed 4 bases, with 20 bases lying between them. The CDR3 loop spans 17 amino acids. In DNA, the CDR3 is TGTGCCAGCAGTGATTGGGCACGAGACGGCGGAGCAGATACGCAGTATTTT. Protein sequence: CASSDWARDGGADTQYF.

This clonotype was picked up a small number of times. The genes are TRBV2 and TRBJ1-2; D not certain. Trimming shortened V by 7 bases and J by 4 bases, and 19 bases separated the two germline ends. The CDR3 is made up of 15 amino acids. Germline V CDR1 and CDR2: SNHLY, FYNNEI. The CDR3 loop is CASTQDRQLGYGYTF. DNA for the CDR3: TGTGCCAGCACCCAGGACCGGCAGCTCGGCTATGGCTACACCTTC.

This clonotype was detected ten times or more. The chain recombines TRBV2 with TRBJ1-1; no firm D call. From germline, CDR1 is SNHLY and CDR2 FYNNEI. The CDR3 extends over 13 amino acids. Deletions cut 0 bases from V and 8 bases from J, with 10 bases between. The CDR3 loop reads CASSEATRGEAFF. CDR3 nucleotide sequence: TGTGCCAGCAGTGAAGCGACCCGAGGGGAAGCTTTCTTT.

This clonotype appeared many times. This chain links TRBV7-2 with TRBJ2-5; D perhaps matches TRBD1 (5 bases). The germline CDR1 and CDR2 sequences are SGHTA and FQGNSA. Trimming stripped 1 base from V and 3 bases from J, with 12 bases between. The CDR3 loop spans 15 amino acids. CDR3 loop: CASSLDYTTEETQYF. CDR3 coding DNA: TGTGCCAGCAGCTTAGACTATACGACAGAAGAGACCCAGTACTTC.

In its sample, this clonotype was seen once. The rearrangement uses TRBV5-1 and TRBJ1-5; TRBD1 agrees at 8 bases. V gave up 0 bases and J gave up 1 base; unmatched junction bases: 0. The CDR3 covers 15 residues. CDR1 SGHRS and CDR2 YFSETQ come from the germline V gene. CDR3 sequence reads: CASSLAGGSNQPQHF. CDR3 nucleotide sequence: TGCGCCAGCAGCTTGGCAGGGGGCAGCAATCAGCCCCAGCATTTT.

A few counts support this clonotype. The chain uses TRBV7-2 and TRBJ1-4; possibly TRBD1 for D (6 bases). CDR1 is SGHTA, CDR2 FQGNSA, per germline. The CDR3 is 15 amino acids. Trimming pared 1 base from V and 5 bases from J, leaving 11 bases between. The CDR3 loop is CASSLGGHPNEKLFF. In nucleotides, the CDR3 is TGTGCCAGCAGCTTAGGGGGGCACCCAAATGAAAAACTGTTTTTT.

This clonotype was seen ten or more times. This chain joins TRBV20-1 and TRBJ2-5; TRBD2 aligns across 9 bases. Germline assignment: CDR1 DFQATT and CDR2 SNEGSKA (reference sequence). The length of the CDR3 is 15 residues. Germline trimming cut 3 bases from V and 0 bases from J; bases unmatched to any gene: 5. Here the CDR3 reads CSARPLAGNQETQYF. CDR3 coding DNA: TGCAGTGCTAGGCCTCTAGCGGGAAACCAAGAGACCCAGTACTTC.

This clonotype was seen many times. The chain employs TRBV20-1 and TRBJ2-3, with D perhaps matching TRBD1 (5 bases). The CDR3 extends over 13 amino acids. Germline assignment: CDR1 DFQATT and CDR2 SNEGSKA (reference sequence). Trimming stripped 7 bases from V and 3 bases from J, with 14 bases between. The CDR3 reads CSVVGVGTDTQYF. In nucleotides, the CDR3 is TGCAGTGTGGTAGGGGTGGGAACAGATACGCAGTATTTT.

Ten or more counts support this clonotype. CDR3 sequence reads: CASSYSELQGRRLHF. CDR3 bases: TGTGCCAGCAGTTACTCCGAGCTACAGGGACGGCGTCTCCACTTT. V and J are TRBV6-6 and TRBJ1-6; a weak D match, TRBD1 (6 bases). Trimming left V 0 bases short and J 16 bases short, with 19 bases between. In germline, CDR1 is MNHNY, CDR2 SVGAGI (reference sequence). CDR3 length: 15 amino acids.